The clone carrying this TCR beta chain has just a few counts. The antigen remains unidentified. This sample is part of a study of blood T cells in healthy people across ages. The study, taken as a whole, reports: Diversity estimates from one million T cells were considered underestimates. Nothing was known about donor CMV status, and this possibly confounded expanded clonotype changes.

The CDR3 totals 15 residues. Germline CDR1 reads SGHNT; CDR2 reads YYREEE (reference sequence). The trim removed 3 bases at V and 2 bases at J, leaving 5 bases unmatched. Per individual sample, total RNA of at least 5.5 micrograms was extracted. A J-beta primer mix and a sample-barcoded 5' primer were used in a second PCR of roughly 6 to 11 cycles. Researchers report that a template-switch adaptor with 12 random nucleotides tagged each cDNA molecule. TCRdb passed the 5' RACE reads through MiXCR, listing each CDR3 protein once. The sample records 1,500,000 or so distinct CDR3 sequences, approximately 60% being singletons.

The sequencing input was blood. The rearrangement joins TRBV5-4 to TRBJ1-2; the match to TRBD1 covers 9 bases. The TCR sequence derives from a man between 18 and 35 years old in good health. CDR3 residues: CASSWGQGINYGYTF. The DNA of the CDR3 is TGTGCCAGCAGCTGGGGACAGGGAATCAACTATGGCTACACCTTC. The full variable domain, completed using reference TRBV5-4 and TRBJ1-2, is ETGVTQSPTHLIKTRGQQVTLRCSSQSGHNTVSWYQQALGQGPQFIFQYYREEENGRGNFPPRFSGLQFPNYSSELNVNALELDDSALYLCASSWGQGINYGYTFGSGTRLTVV.